This T cell receptor beta chain was recovered during a study of Tregs in tolerant kidney transplant recipients. Study-wide background: The nonmyeloablative bone marrow transplants came from related graft donors, with transient mixed chimerism.

Assay used: immunoSEQ multiplex PCR; TCRdb lists only in-frame clones, some missing. The table includes 50,000 to 80,000 clones, less than 98% detected once. Thawed PBMCs were FACS-sorted into unstimulated CD4+CD25+CD127- regulatory T cells, CD4+CD25- non-regulatory cells, CD4 and CD8 cells. Thawed PBMCs were rested overnight at 37°C with approximately 200 IU/ml IL-2 before regulatory T cell sorting. Regarding the study as a whole: Changing PCR primers prevented nucleotide comparison between some patients' samples.

A note on this clone: Its specificity is unknown.

V dropped 2 bases and J dropped 0; count of bases not matched to a gene: 3. Germline V gives CDR1 LNHNV, CDR2 YYDKDF (reference sequence). The CDR3 is made up of 16 amino acids. This sequence originates from a human donor who received a combined kidney and bone marrow transplant. Sequencing used Tregs from blood, obtained before the transplant. The rearrangement uses TRBV15 and TRBJ2-3; 9 nucleotides agree with TRBD2. As DNA, the CDR3 is TGTGCCACCAGCAGACCCACTAGCGGGAGCACAGATACGCAGTATTTT. This sequence encodes CATSRPTSGSTDTQYF.